This T cell receptor beta chain came from a study of blood T cells in healthy people across ages. Overall study results and limits: Roughly linear age-related decline in beta diversity appeared, significant by age 40. PBMC samples, being unsorted, prevented any conclusive comparison of naive and antigen-experienced cells.

A sample-barcoded 5' primer and a J-beta primer mix were used in a second PCR of roughly 7 to 11 cycles. The yield of each sample was at least 2.5 million CDR3-containing paired-end reads. TCRdb re-analysed the 5' RACE reads in MiXCR, keeping a single row per CDR3 protein. The sample consists of around 1,000,000 distinct CDR3 sequences, around two fifths of them appearing once. In this sample, this clonotype turned up a few times. The antigen is undetermined. Each of the donors had approximately 10 milliliters of peripheral blood drawn into EDTA-treated Vacutainer tubes. The sequencing input was blood. The receptor was derived from a man aged 18 to 29 in good health.

The CDR3 nucleotides are TGTGCCAGCAGTCCCTTAAGGGCAGCCCAGTACTTC. Translated, it gives CASSPLRAAQYF. This chain uses TRBV7-2 with TRBJ2-5; the D is unclear. V lost 6 bases and J lost 9, with 14 bases in between. The CDR3 consists of 12 residues. Germline CDR1 and CDR2: SGHTA and FQGNSA.